This T cell receptor (beta chain) was recovered during a study of OX40 agonist ivuxolimab in advanced cancers. Looking at the study overall: Patients with prior anti-PD-1, anti-PD-L1 or anti-CTLA-4 therapy were eligible; 40% had some. Three individuals attained partial responses, comprising one hepatocellular carcinoma case and two cutaneous melanoma cases. Study results and caveats: Fewer expanded clones were found on average in CD4+ than in CD8+ T cells. Among the lowest peripheral clonal expansion occurred in 0.1-3.0 mg/kg partial responders.

The table came from immunoSEQ multiplex PCR; TCRdb's copy has only in-frame clones and leaves some out. Of 95,000 to 150,000 clones in the sample, roughly 90% are singletons; the top ten hold roughly 0.8%. For this clone: Its antigen is unknown.

Trimming removed 3 bases at V and 9 bases at J, with 15 bases between. CDR1 is LGHNT, CDR2 FRNRAP, per germline. The CDR3 runs to 14 residues. The sample here was CD4+ or CD8+ T cells sorted from blood, taken in a trial of the OX40 agonist ivuxolimab. This clonotype was sampled from an adult with an advanced solid tumor such as melanoma, head and neck, liver or kidney cancer. The V and J genes are TRBV12-5 and TRBJ1-5; D not certain. This CDR3 is CASGLQGSDRPQHF. DNA for the CDR3: TGTGCTAGTGGTTTACAAGGAAGTGACCGGCCCCAGCATTTT. Combining the CDR3 with reference TRBV12-5 and TRBJ1-5 gives the whole variable domain DARVTQTPRHKVTEMGQEVTMRCQPILGHNTVFWYRQTMMQGLELLAYFRNRAPLDDSGMPKDRFSAEMPDATLATLKIQPSEPRDSAVYFCASGLQGSDRPQHFGDGTRLSIL.